This record covers a single T cell receptor (beta chain). Its antigen remains unidentified. This entry belongs to a study of lymphopenia after photon versus proton radiotherapy. Using immunoSEQ multiplex PCR, the repertoire was profiled, and TCRdb retains in-frame clones only, with some absent. The sample has approximately 150,000 clones; around 85% are singletons. Study outcomes and limitations: Only patients who died were analyzed for survival; proton advantage is unproven. Oligoclonal CD8+ Temra expansion after nadir drove photon patients' diversity drop.

J was trimmed by 1 base and V by 3 bases; bases with no gene match: 8. The CDR3 consists of 15 residues. CDR1 is GTSNPN, CDR2 SVGIG, per germline (reference sequence). The clonotype was recovered from a man in his fifties with gastric cancer. This chain uses TRBV30 with TRBJ1-1, with 7 bases that match TRBD1. This material consisted of peripheral blood, taken from a patient treated with photon-based radiotherapy. For the CDR3, the DNA is TGTGCCTGGAGGGTAAGGGACAGTCGGAACACTGAAGCTTTCTTT. Protein: CAWRVRDSRNTEAFF.